These T cell receptor beta chains were read from a single sample in a study of human T cells and chemical hapten exposure. TCRdb analysed the RACE reads with MiXCR anew, one entry per CDR3 protein. The sample contains around 56,000 distinct CDR3 sequences, over 9% of which appear only once. The source material was whole blood, sampled in connection with sensitization to the hapten diphenylcyclopropenone (DPC). The receptors shown here come from a man aged 35 to 55 with alopecia areata. Some clones in this sample may be carry-over from other donors' samples. Both conserved end residues are part of each CDR3. A D gene is named only where the DNA matches it firmly. A clone size is listed for some rows: how often the clone was seen (once, few, many), or a class if it is expanded.

abundance | j_gene | d_gene | v_gene | CDR3nt | CDR3aa
many | TRBJ2-2 | TRBD1 | TRBV2 | TGTGCCAGCAGTATCCTCTCAGGGGGACCCGGGGAGCTGTTTTTT | CASSILSGGPGELFF
many | TRBJ2-1 | . | TRBV7-8 | TGTGCCACCACAATGTCGGGCGGCGGGTTGGACTACAATGAGCAGTTCTTC | CATTMSGGGLDYNEQFF
few | TRBJ2-7 | . | TRBV28 | TGTGCCAGCAGGTCCCCGGGGAGAAGCTCCTACGAGCAGTACTTC | CASRSPGRSSYEQYF
few | TRBJ2-4 | TRBD1 | TRBV6-1 | TGTGCCAGCAGTACACAGGGGGCTTACATTCAGTACTTC | CASSTQGAYIQYF
. | TRBJ2-2 | TRBD2 | TRBV7-9 | TGTGCCAGCAGCGCAACTAGCGACAGACCCACCGGGGAGCTGTTTTTT | CASSATSDRPTGELFF
many | TRBJ2-5 | . | TRBV20-1 | TGCAGTGTGCCCCTAGGGCGCGAGACCCAGTACTTC | CSVPLGRETQYF
many | TRBJ2-3 | . | TRBV15 | TGTGCCACCAGCAACTCCCTGGCGGTATACACAGATACGCAGTATTTT | CATSNSLAVYTDTQYF
many | TRBJ2-7 | . | TRBV12-3/TRBV12-4 | TGTGCCAGCAGCAGGACTAATGGGCCCTACGAGCAGTACTTC | CASSRTNGPYEQYF
few | TRBJ2-1 | . | TRBV3-1 | TGTGCCAGCAGCGGGGTCAATGAGCAGTTCTTC | CASSGVNEQFF
many | TRBJ2-7 | . | TRBV9 | TGTGCCAGCAGCGCGCCCCCAGGGGGGCCCTACGAGCAGTACTTC | CASSAPPGGPYEQYF
. | TRBJ2-1 | . | TRBV10-3 | TGTGCCATCAGTGAATTCATCCAGGGGATGGGGAATGAGCAGTTCTTC | CAISEFIQGMGNEQFF
few | TRBJ2-5 | . | TRBV7-6 | TGTGCCAGCACCTTTCTCCCTGGGGAGGAAGAGACCCAGTACTTC | CASTFLPGEEETQYF
few | TRBJ1-6 | . | TRBV28 | TGTGCCAGCAGTTTCGCGTCAGCGATGGGGCGAAATTCACCCCTCCACTTT | CASSFASAMGRNSPLHF
. | TRBJ2-2 | TRBD1 | TRBV7-9 | TGTGCCAGCAGCCCTGGGACAGGGGACACCGGGGAGCTGTTTTTT | CASSPGTGDTGELFF
few | TRBJ2-3 | TRBD2 | TRBV9 | TGTGCCAGCAGCGTAGGATCTAGCGGAGGCACAGATACGCAGTATTTT | CASSVGSSGGTDTQYF
few | TRBJ2-7 | TRBD2 | TRBV20-1 | TGCAGTGCTGGAGCGGGAAGGCTGAGAAGCTACGAGCAGTACTTC | CSAGAGRLRSYEQYF
. | TRBJ2-3 | . | TRBV20-1 | TGCAGTGCTCGGCTACCACAAGTTAGCACAGATACGCAGTATTTT | CSARLPQVSTDTQYF
few | TRBJ1-6 | TRBD1 | TRBV7-8 | TGTGCCAGCATGCAGACAGGGAGCTCACCCCTCCACTTT | CASMQTGSSPLHF
. | TRBJ2-2 | . | TRBV6-2/TRBV6-3 | TGTGCCAGCAGTCGGACAGCTTACACCGGGGAGCTGTTTTTT | CASSRTAYTGELFF
many | TRBJ2-7 | . | TRBV7-2 | TGTGCCAGCAGCCTGGGGGGGCTAGCCAACTCCTACGAGCAGTACTTC | CASSLGGLANSYEQYF
many | TRBJ2-3 | . | TRBV28 | TGTGCCAGCAGCCCGGCCAGGGAAGATACGCAGTATTTT | CASSPAREDTQYF
. | TRBJ2-7 | . | TRBV9 | TGTGCCAGCAGCATAGAAAGTGAGGACAGCTCCTACGAGCAGTACTTC | CASSIESEDSSYEQYF
many | TRBJ2-5 | TRBD2 | TRBV10-3 | TGTGCCATCAGTGGGAGCGGGGGCCAAGAGACCCAGTACTTC | CAISGSGGQETQYF
. | TRBJ2-3 | TRBD2 | TRBV20-1 | TGCAGTGCTAGAAATCAGGCCGGGAGGCACACAGATACGCAGTATTTT | CSARNQAGRHTDTQYF
. | TRBJ1-5 | . | TRBV24-1 | TGTGCCACCAGTGACCCCGTATTGGGGGGCGCGAGCAATCAGCCCCAGCATTTT | CATSDPVLGGASNQPQHF
many | TRBJ2-6 | TRBD1 | TRBV2 | TGTGCCAGCAGTAAGGACAGGGCTGGGGCCAACGTCCTGACTTTC | CASSKDRAGANVLTF
few | TRBJ1-5 | . | TRBV10-3 | TGTGCCATCAGTGAAATGGGCAGGGGCGGCAATCAGCCCCAGCATTTT | CAISEMGRGGNQPQHF
few | TRBJ1-5 | . | TRBV12-3/TRBV12-4 | TGTGCCAGCAGTTTAGGTGTGGCCTTTTGGAGCAATCAGCCCCAGCATTTT | CASSLGVAFWSNQPQHF
few | TRBJ2-5 | TRBD2 | TRBV20-1 | TGCAGTGCTAGAGATCCGGGAGGGACTAGCGGGAGGACCCAGTACTTC | CSARDPGGTSGRTQYF
many | TRBJ2-5 | . | TRBV5-6 | TGTGCCAGCAGCTTGCTCGGACAGCTGGAAGAGACCCAGTACTTC | CASSLLGQLEETQYF
. | TRBJ2-5 | . | TRBV27 | TGTGCCAGCAGTTTAAGTAGGCAAGAGACCCAGTACTTC | CASSLSRQETQYF
. | TRBJ2-2 | TRBD1 | TRBV7-9 | TGTGCCAGCAGCTATACAGGGGGCAAGACCGGGGAGCTGTTTTTT | CASSYTGGKTGELFF
. | TRBJ2-7 | . | TRBV2 | TGTGCCGTCCCCGCCTCTAGCCTGGCCGACGAGCAGTACTTC | CAVPASSLADEQYF
. | TRBJ2-1 | TRBD1 | TRBV12-3/TRBV12-4 | TGTGCCAGCAGCCTATCATTTCCTTCACGCCAGGGGGAAATCCCGGATGAGCAGTTCTTC | CASSLSFPSRQGEIPDEQFF
many | TRBJ2-7 | . | TRBV12-3/TRBV12-4 | TGTGCCAGCAGTTTAGTTCCGGGGGAGCAGTACTTC | CASSLVPGEQYF
many | TRBJ2-7 | . | TRBV18 | TGTGCCAGCTCACCAACAGGGGGGGGAAGCGAGCAGTACTTC | CASSPTGGGSEQYF
. | TRBJ1-1 | . | TRBV3-1 | TGTGCCAGCAGTCGAAACACTGAAGCTTTCTTT | CASSRNTEAFF
many | TRBJ2-7 | . | TRBV27 | TGTGCCAGCAGTCGCACCCCCGGAGACCCCCAGTACTTC | CASSRTPGDPQYF
few | TRBJ1-1 | . | TRBV10-2 | TGCGCCATCCAGCAGGGGTCCCAGGGCACTGAAGCTTTCTTT | CAIQQGSQGTEAFF
many | TRBJ2-7 | . | TRBV4-1 | TGCGCCAGCAGCCAAGATCGCCTAGCCGGTGAGCAGTACTTC | CASSQDRLAGEQYF
. | TRBJ2-3 | . | TRBV4-1 | TGCGCCAGCAGCCAGTTCGTGGGCCAGGCCGCAGATACGCAGTATTTT | CASSQFVGQAADTQYF
many | TRBJ1-5 | . | TRBV19 | TGTGCCAGTAGTATAGGGTACAGGTCTAATCAGCCCCAGCATTTT | CASSIGYRSNQPQHF
many | TRBJ2-2 | TRBD2 | TRBV23-1 | TGCGCCAGCGGTTCCGGGCGGGAGTGCCGCCTGAACACCGGGGAGCTGTTTTTT | CASGSGRECRLNTGELFF
few | TRBJ2-5 | . | TRBV7-2 | TGTGCCAGCAGCTTGAACAGACAAGAGACCCAGTACTTC | CASSLNRQETQYF
many | TRBJ2-7 | TRBD2 | TRBV7-2 | TGTGCCAGCAGCCCCGACACTAGCGGGCTCTACGAGCAGTACTTC | CASSPDTSGLYEQYF
. | TRBJ2-7 | TRBD1 | TRBV3-1 | TGTGCCAGCAGCTGGGGACAGGCCGGCTCCTACGAGCAGTACTTC | CASSWGQAGSYEQYF
. | TRBJ2-2 | TRBD1 | TRBV6-6 | TGTGCCAGCAGTAAAGACAGGGGCGAGAACACCGGGGAGCTGTTTTTT | CASSKDRGENTGELFF
. | TRBJ1-1 | . | TRBV9 | TGTGCCAGCAGTGCCTCACCTACGTCGGTCACTGAAGCTTTCTTT | CASSASPTSVTEAFF
few | TRBJ1-4 | . | TRBV19 | TGTGCCAGTATGGACCACGCCGGGGAAAAACTGTTTTTT | CASMDHAGEKLFF
many | TRBJ2-3 | . | TRBV18 | TGTGCCAGCTCACCAGAGTACCGTACCGCAGATACGCAGTATTTT | CASSPEYRTADTQYF
. | TRBJ2-7 | . | TRBV29-1 | TGCAGCGTTGGTGGGGGCCCCGCCTACGAGCAGTACTTC | CSVGGGPAYEQYF
many | TRBJ2-7 | TRBD2 | TRBV7-2 | TGTGCCAGCAGCTTTGGTGGGAGGGCCTACGAGCAGTACTTC | CASSFGGRAYEQYF
many | TRBJ1-5 | . | TRBV9 | TGTGCCAGCAGCCGAAGGGGGTCGAATCAGCCCCAGCATTTT | CASSRRGSNQPQHF
few | TRBJ2-1 | . | TRBV24-1 | TGTGCCACCAGTGTTTTAGGGGCGCGGGAGCAGTTCTTC | CATSVLGAREQFF
few | TRBJ2-1 | TRBD2 | TRBV20-1 | TGCAGTGCATTACGGACTAGCGGGAGTTCCTACAATGAGCAGTTCTTC | CSALRTSGSSYNEQFF